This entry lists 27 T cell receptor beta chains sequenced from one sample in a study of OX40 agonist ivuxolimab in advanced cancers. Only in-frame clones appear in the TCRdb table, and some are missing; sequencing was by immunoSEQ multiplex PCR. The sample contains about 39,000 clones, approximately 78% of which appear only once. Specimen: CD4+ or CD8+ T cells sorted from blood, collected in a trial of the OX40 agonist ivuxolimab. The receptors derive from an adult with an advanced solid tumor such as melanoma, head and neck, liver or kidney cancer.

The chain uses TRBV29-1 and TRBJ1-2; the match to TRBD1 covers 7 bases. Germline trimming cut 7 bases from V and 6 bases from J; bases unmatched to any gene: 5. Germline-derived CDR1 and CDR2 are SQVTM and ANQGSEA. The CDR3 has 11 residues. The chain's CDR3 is CSAGTDNGYTF. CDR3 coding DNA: TGCAGCGCTGGGACAGACAATGGCTACACCTTC.

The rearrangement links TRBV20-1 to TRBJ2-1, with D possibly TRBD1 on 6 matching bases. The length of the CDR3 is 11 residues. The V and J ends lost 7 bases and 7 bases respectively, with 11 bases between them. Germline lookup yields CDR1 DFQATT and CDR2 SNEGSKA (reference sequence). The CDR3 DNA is TGCAGTGGCACGAGGGGGAATGAGCAGTTCTTC. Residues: CSGTRGNEQFF.

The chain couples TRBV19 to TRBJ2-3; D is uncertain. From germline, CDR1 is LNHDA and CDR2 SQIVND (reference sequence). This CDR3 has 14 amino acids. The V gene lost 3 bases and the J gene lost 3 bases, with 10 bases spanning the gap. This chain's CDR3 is CASSIHLRTDTQYF. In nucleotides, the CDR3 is TGTGCCAGTAGTATCCACCTAAGGACAGATACGCAGTATTTT.

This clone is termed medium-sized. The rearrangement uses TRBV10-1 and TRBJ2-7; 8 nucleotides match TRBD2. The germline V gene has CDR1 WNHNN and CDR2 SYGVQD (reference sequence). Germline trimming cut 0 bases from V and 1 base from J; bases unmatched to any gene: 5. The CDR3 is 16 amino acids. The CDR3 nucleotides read TGCGCCAGCAGTGAGTCCCGGACTAGCTATTCCTACGAGCAGTACTTC. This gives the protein CASSESRTSYSYEQYF.

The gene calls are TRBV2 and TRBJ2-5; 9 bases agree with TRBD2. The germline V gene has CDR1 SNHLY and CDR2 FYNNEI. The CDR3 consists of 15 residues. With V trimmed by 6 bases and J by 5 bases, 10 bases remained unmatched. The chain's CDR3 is CASSRLAGVRETQYF. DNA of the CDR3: TGTGCCAGCAGCCGGTTAGCGGGAGTGCGGGAGACCCAGTACTTC. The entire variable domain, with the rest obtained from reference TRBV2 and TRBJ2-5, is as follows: EPEVTQTPSHQVTQMGQEVILRCVPISNHLYFYWYRQILGQKVEFLVSFYNNEISEKSEIFDDQFSVERPDGSNFTLKIRSTKLEDSAMYFCASSRLAGVRETQYFGPGTRLLVL.

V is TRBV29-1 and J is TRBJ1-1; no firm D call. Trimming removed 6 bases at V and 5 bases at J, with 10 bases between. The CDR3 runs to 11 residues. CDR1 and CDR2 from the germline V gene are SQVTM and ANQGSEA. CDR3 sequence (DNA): TGCAGCGTCTTAAGGAGTACTGAAGCTTTCTTT. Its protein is CSVLRSTEAFF.

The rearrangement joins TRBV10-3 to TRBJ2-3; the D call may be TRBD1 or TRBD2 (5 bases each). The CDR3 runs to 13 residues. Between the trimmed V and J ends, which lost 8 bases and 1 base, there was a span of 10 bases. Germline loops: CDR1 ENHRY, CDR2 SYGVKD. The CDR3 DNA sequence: TGTGCCATCGCTCCGGGGCGCACAGATACGCAGTATTTT. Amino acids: CAIAPGRTDTQYF.

This CDR3 reads CASSPLVSTDTQYF. CDR3 coding DNA: TGTGCCAGCAGCCCACTAGTTAGCACAGATACGCAGTATTTT. The chain links TRBV7-2 to TRBJ2-3, with D tentatively TRBD2 (5 bases). V lost 5 bases, J lost 0 bases, and 9 bases lay in between. CDR3 length equals 14 residues. Germline V lookup: CDR1 SGHTA, CDR2 FQGNSA.

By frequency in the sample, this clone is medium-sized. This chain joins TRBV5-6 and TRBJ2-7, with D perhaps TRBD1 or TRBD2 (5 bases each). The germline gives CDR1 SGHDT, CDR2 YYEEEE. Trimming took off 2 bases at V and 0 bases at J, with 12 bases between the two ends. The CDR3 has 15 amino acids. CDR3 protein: CASSFGGRSSYEQYF. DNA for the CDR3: TGTGCCAGCAGCTTTGGGGGACGCAGCTCCTACGAGCAGTACTTC.

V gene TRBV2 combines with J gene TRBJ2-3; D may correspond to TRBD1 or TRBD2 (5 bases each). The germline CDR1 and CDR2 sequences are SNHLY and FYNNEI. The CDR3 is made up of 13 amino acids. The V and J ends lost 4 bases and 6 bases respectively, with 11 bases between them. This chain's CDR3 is CASSGDLGDTQYF. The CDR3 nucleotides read TGTGCCAGCAGTGGGGACCTGGGGGATACGCAGTATTTT.

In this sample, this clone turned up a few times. Written as DNA, the CDR3 is TGTGCCAGCAGCTTCAGGGGAGCTGGAAACACCATATATTTT. Translating it yields CASSFRGAGNTIYF. The chain combines TRBV11-3 with TRBJ1-3, with D possibly matching TRBD1 (6 bases). Trimming removed 3 bases at V and 2 bases at J, with 8 bases between. CDR3 length: 14 amino acids. Germline V lookup: CDR1 SGHNT, CDR2 YENEEA.

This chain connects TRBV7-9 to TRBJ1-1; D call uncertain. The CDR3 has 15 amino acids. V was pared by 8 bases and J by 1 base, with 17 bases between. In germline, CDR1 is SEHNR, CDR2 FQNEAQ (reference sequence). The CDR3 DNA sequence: TGTGCCAGCGGCGAAGGTGGCAGAAAGAACACTGAAGCTTTCTTT. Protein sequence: CASGEGGRKNTEAFF.

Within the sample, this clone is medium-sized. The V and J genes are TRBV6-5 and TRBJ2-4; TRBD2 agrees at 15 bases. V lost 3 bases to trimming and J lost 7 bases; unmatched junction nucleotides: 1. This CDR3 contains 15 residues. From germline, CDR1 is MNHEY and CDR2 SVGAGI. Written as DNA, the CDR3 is TGTGCCAGCAGTTATGGACTAGCGGGAGGGAACATTCAGTACTTC. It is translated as CASSYGLAGGNIQYF.

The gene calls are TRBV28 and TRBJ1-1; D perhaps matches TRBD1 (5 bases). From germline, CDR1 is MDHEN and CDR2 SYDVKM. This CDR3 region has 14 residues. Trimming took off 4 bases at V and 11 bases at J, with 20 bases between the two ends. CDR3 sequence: CASSSDVQGFRAFF. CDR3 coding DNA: TGTGCCAGCAGTTCCGACGTTCAGGGATTCCGGGCTTTCTTT.

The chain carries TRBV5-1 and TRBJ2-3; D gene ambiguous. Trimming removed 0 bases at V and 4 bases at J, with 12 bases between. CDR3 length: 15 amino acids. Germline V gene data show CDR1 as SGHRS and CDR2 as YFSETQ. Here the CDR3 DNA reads TGCGCCAGCAGCTTGGGTAATAGTCTCCCAGATACGCAGTATTTT. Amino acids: CASSLGNSLPDTQYF.

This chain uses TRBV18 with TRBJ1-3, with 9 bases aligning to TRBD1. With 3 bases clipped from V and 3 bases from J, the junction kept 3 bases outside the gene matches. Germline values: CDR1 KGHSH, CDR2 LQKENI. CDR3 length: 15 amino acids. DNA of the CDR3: TGTGCCAGCTCACCGGGACAGGGAGGTGGAAACACCATATATTTT. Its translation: CASSPGQGGGNTIYF. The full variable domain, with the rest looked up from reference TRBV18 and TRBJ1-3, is NAGVMQNPRHLVRRRGQEARLRCSPMKGHSHVYWYRQLPEEGLKFMVYLQKENIIDESGMPKERFSAEFPKEGPSILRIQQVVRGDSAAYFCASSPGQGGGNTIYFGEGSWLTVV.

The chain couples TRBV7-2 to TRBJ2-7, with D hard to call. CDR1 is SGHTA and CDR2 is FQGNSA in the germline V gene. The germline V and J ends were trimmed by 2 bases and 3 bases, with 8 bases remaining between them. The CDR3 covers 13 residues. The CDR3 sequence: CASSLHLDYEQYF. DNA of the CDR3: TGTGCCAGCAGCTTACATCTAGACTACGAGCAGTACTTC.

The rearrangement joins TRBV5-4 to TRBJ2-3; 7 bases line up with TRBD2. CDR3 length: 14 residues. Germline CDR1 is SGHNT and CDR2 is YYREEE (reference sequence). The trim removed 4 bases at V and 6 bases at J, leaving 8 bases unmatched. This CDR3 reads CASSPRGTADTQYF. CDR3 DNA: TGTGCCAGCAGCCCGCGGGGGACGGCCGATACGCAGTATTTT.

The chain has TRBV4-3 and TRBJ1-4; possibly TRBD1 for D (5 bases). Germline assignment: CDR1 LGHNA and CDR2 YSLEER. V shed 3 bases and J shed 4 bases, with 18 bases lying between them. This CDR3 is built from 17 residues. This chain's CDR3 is CASSQIRGTELNEKLFF. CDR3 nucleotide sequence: TGCGCCAGCAGCCAGATAAGGGGTACAGAACTTAATGAAAAACTGTTTTTT.

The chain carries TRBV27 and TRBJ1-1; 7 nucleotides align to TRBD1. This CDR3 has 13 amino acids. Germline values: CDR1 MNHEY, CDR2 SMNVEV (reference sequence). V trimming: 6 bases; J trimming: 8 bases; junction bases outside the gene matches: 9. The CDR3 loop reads CASSYQGGTEAFF. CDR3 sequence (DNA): TGTGCCAGCAGCTACCAGGGGGGGACGGAAGCTTTCTTT.

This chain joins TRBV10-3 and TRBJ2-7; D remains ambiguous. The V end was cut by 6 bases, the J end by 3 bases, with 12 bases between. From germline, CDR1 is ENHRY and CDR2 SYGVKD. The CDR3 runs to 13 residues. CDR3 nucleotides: TGTGCCATCAGAGGACGGTTGGGCTACGAGCAGTACTTC. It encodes CAIRGRLGYEQYF.

The CDR3 region is CASSGSHLHF. CDR3 nucleotides: TGTGCCAGCAGTGGCAGCCACCTCCACTTT. The chain combines TRBV25-1 with TRBJ1-6; D gene ambiguous. The ends were cut back, 4 bases at V and 15 bases at J, with 7 bases in the middle. CDR3 length: 10 residues. CDR1 is MGHDK, CDR2 SYGVNS, per germline.

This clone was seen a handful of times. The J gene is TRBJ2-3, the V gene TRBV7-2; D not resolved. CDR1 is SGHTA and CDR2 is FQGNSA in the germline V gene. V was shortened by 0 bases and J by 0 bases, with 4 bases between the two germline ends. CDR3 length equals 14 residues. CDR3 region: CASSLAGSTDTQYF. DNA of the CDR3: TGTGCCAGCAGCTTAGCGGGGAGCACAGATACGCAGTATTTT.

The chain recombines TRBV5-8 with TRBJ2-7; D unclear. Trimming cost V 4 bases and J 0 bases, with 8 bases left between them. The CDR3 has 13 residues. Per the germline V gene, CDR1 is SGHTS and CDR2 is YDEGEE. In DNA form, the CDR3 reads TGTGCCAGCAGCCGGACCGTCTCCTACGAGCAGTACTTC. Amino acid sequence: CASSRTVSYEQYF.

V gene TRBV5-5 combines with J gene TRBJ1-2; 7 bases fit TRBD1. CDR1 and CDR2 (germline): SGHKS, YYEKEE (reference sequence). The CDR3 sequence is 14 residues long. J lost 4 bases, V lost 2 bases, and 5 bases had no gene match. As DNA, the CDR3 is TGTGCCAGCAGCTTCATCCCAGGGGGCTATGGCTACACCTTC. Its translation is CASSFIPGGYGYTF.

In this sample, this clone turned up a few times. In nucleotides, the CDR3 is TGCGCCAGCAGCTTGAGGGCAGGAGGGCCAGCGGGAGGCAGCGAGCAGTACTTC. Translating it yields CASSLRAGGPAGGSEQYF. The chain joins TRBV5-1 to TRBJ2-7, with TRBD2 matching 9 bases. There are 18 residues in the CDR3. The junction had 17 bases not matched to a gene; V was cut back by 1 base and J by 6 bases. Germline V gene sequence: CDR1 SGHRS, CDR2 YFSETQ.

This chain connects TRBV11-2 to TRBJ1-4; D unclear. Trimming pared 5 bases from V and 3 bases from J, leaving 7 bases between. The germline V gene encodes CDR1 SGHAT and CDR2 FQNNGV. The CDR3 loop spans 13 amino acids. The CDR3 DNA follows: TGTGCCAGCAGCGGGTTGGCTAATGAAAAACTGTTTTTT. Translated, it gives CASSGLANEKLFF.